This T cell receptor (beta chain) was captured by sequencing in a study of spatial heterogeneity in lung cancer. The time point denotes: sample taken at primary tumor resection. Remarks on this clonotype: Its specificity is unknown.

TCRdb passed the 5' RACE reads through MiXCR, listing each CDR3 protein once. This sample has nearly 15,000 distinct CDR3 sequences; about 7% occur once, and the top ten carry about 8.9%. Points from the study as a whole: Tumoral mutation counts were tracked by counts of expanded intratumoral alpha and beta TCRs.

The length of the CDR3 is 11 residues. The germline gives CDR1 SGHTS, CDR2 YDEGEE. V lost 0 bases, J lost 9 bases, and 4 bases lay in between. This rearrangement joins TRBV5-8 to TRBJ2-4; the D is unclear. The TCR sequence derives from a male donor with early-stage non-small cell lung cancer. Material: lung tumor tissue, obtained at surgery. The CDR3 sequence is CASSLVGIQYF. In DNA, the CDR3 is TGTGCCAGCAGCTTGGTCGGCATTCAGTACTTC.